These 27 T cell receptor beta chains share one sample of origin, sequenced in a study of blood T cell repertoires in COVID-19. Libraries were prepared by immunoSEQ multiplex PCR; TCRdb keeps only in-frame clonotypes and omits some of them. The sample has 140,000 to 150,000 clones, around 91% seen once. The sequenced sample consisted of peripheral blood. These receptors came from an older woman with active COVID-19.

V is TRBV7-2 and J is TRBJ2-1; 11 bases line up with TRBD2. The CDR3 has 16 amino acids. J gave up 4 bases and V 5 bases, and 7 bases lay outside the gene matches. CDR1 and CDR2 from the germline V gene are SGHTA and FQGNSA. The CDR3 DNA reads TGTGCCAGCAGCCCCTCCGGGACTAGCGGATACAATGAGCAGTTCTTC. Translation gives CASSPSGTSGYNEQFF.

V and J are TRBV7-9 and TRBJ1-3; 7 nucleotides line up with TRBD1. CDR1 and CDR2 from the germline V gene are SEHNR and FQNEAQ (reference sequence). This CDR3 has 16 amino acids. V gave up 0 bases and J gave up 2 bases; unmatched junction bases: 4. The CDR3 loop reads CASSLAVGQTGNTIYF. The CDR3 DNA reads as TGTGCCAGCAGCTTAGCGGTGGGACAGACTGGAAACACCATATATTTT.

The rearrangement links TRBV29-1 to TRBJ2-7, with 7 bases identical to TRBD1. V was clipped by 1 base and J by 0 bases; unmatched bases: 0. Germline CDR1 reads SQVTM; CDR2 reads ANQGSEA. The CDR3 is 13 residues long. The DNA of the CDR3 is TGCAGCGTTGAAGGGGACAGCTCCTACGAGCAGTACTTC. It yields the protein CSVEGDSSYEQYF.

The rearrangement links TRBV5-1 to TRBJ2-7; 10 positions match TRBD2. Germline V gene sequence: CDR1 SGHRS, CDR2 YFSETQ. J gave up 2 bases and V 1 base, and 0 bases lay outside the gene matches. This CDR3 comprises 14 residues. The CDR3: CASSLTSGTYEQYF. The CDR3 DNA is TGCGCCAGCAGCTTGACTAGCGGGACCTACGAGCAGTACTTC. Filled out from reference TRBV5-1 and TRBJ2-7, the complete variable domain reads KAGVTQTPRYLIKTRGQQVTLSCSPISGHRSVSWYQQTPGQGLQFLFEYFSETQRNKGNFPGRFSGRQFSNSRSEMNVSTLELGDSALYLCASSLTSGTYEQYFGPGTRLTVT.

The rearrangement joins TRBV3-1 (or the pseudogene TRBV3-2) to TRBJ2-7; D is undetermined. Germline V gene lookup returns CDR1 LGHDT and CDR2 YNNKEL (reference sequence). With 3 bases removed from V and 8 bases from J, the gap between germline ends came to 11 bases. The CDR3 is 12 amino acids. The CDR3, as DNA: TGTGCCAGCAGCCAGGAGTTTTTGAAGCAGTACTTC. It specifies CASSQEFLKQYF.

This rearrangement joins TRBV18 to TRBJ1-1; 10 bases fit TRBD1. V was clipped by 3 bases and J by 1 base; unmatched bases: 5. Germline V gives CDR1 KGHSH, CDR2 LQKENI. CDR3 length: 16 amino acids. CDR3 residues: CASSPRQGAENTEAFF. CDR3 DNA sequence: TGTGCCAGCTCACCCAGACAGGGGGCAGAGAACACTGAAGCTTTCTTT.

The CDR3 DNA follows: TGCGCCAGCAGCCAAGATGGGATACAGGGATTCCGGGATGGCTACACCTTC. Its translation: CASSQDGIQGFRDGYTF. The chain combines TRBV4-3 with TRBJ1-2, with D perhaps TRBD1 (6 bases). Trimming shortened V by 0 bases and J by 6 bases, and 20 bases separated the two germline ends. Germline V gene sequence: CDR1 LGHNA, CDR2 YSLEER. CDR3 size: 17 residues.

The J gene is TRBJ2-7, the V gene TRBV4-3; 14 nucleotides match TRBD2. Trimming took 0 bases from V and 5 from J; bases not matched to a gene: 3. Germline CDR1 and CDR2: LGHNA and YSLEER. There are 16 residues in the CDR3. Here the CDR3 reads CASSQDWGLAGDEQYF. The CDR3 DNA reads as TGCGCCAGCAGCCAAGATTGGGGACTAGCGGGAGACGAGCAGTACTTC.

The sample holds many counts of this clone. This chain joins TRBV6-5 and TRBJ2-7; 7 nucleotides match TRBD1. This CDR3 has 14 amino acids. Trimming took 8 bases from V and 0 from J; bases not matched to a gene: 7. Germline V gives CDR1 MNHEY, CDR2 SVGAGI. CDR3 protein: CASFARDSSYEQYF. The CDR3 DNA reads as TGTGCCAGCTTTGCCCGGGACAGCTCCTACGAGCAGTACTTC.

The chain links TRBV6-2 or TRBV6-3 to TRBJ2-7, with 10 bases that match TRBD1. The germline gives CDR1 MNHEY, CDR2 SVGEGT. The CDR3 runs 15 residues. V was clipped by 1 base and J by 1 base; unmatched bases: 1. This CDR3 is CASSYLGQGSYEQYF. The CDR3 DNA sequence: TGTGCCAGCAGTTACTTGGGACAGGGGTCCTACGAGCAGTACTTC.

The V call is TRBV28, the J call TRBJ2-3; D unclear. The CDR3 runs 15 residues. V was clipped by 3 bases and J by 0 bases, with 10 bases between them. CDR1 and CDR2 from the germline V gene are MDHEN and SYDVKM. CDR3: CASSLAGWSTDTQYF. The CDR3, as DNA: TGTGCCAGCAGTTTGGCCGGGTGGAGCACAGATACGCAGTATTTT.

V and J are TRBV7-3 and TRBJ1-6, with 7 bases that match TRBD1. Per germline, CDR1 SGHTA and CDR2 FQGTGA. The CDR3 sequence is 14 residues long. Trimming took 3 bases from V and 6 from J; bases not matched to a gene: 2. Here the CDR3 DNA reads TGTGCCAGCAGCTTCGGGACAGCTAATTCACCCCTCCACTTT. This sequence encodes CASSFGTANSPLHF. Using reference TRBV7-3 and TRBJ1-6 for the parts outside the CDR3, the full variable domain is GAGVSQTPSNKVTEKGKYVELRCDPISGHTALYWYRQSLGQGPEFLIYFQGTGAADDSGLPNDRFFAVRPEGSVSTLKIQRTERGDSAVYLCASSFGTANSPLHFGNGTRLTVT.

V usage is TRBV4-2 and J usage is TRBJ2-2; D possibly corresponds to TRBD1 (6 bases). Germline V gene lookup returns CDR1 LGHNA and CDR2 YNFKEQ. The CDR3 is 15 residues long. Trimming removed 1 base at V and 7 bases at J, with 13 bases between. CDR3 DNA sequence: TGTGCCAGCAGCCAAGGGCACAGGGATAACGGGGAGCTGTTTTTT. Translating gives CASSQGHRDNGELFF.

This chain connects TRBV7-2 to TRBJ1-6; TRBD1 aligns across 9 bases. The CDR3 sequence is 16 residues long. V trimming: 3 bases; J trimming: 8 bases; junction bases outside the gene matches: 8. Germline values: CDR1 SGHTA, CDR2 FQGNSA. CDR3 in amino acids: CASSFSPGTGYSPLHF. Written as DNA, the CDR3 is TGTGCCAGCAGCTTTTCCCCCGGGACAGGGTATTCACCCCTCCACTTT.

This chain uses TRBV6-2 or TRBV6-3 with TRBJ2-5, with a weak D call TRBD1 (5 bases). The CDR3 sequence is 15 residues long. The germline V gene has CDR1 MNHEY and CDR2 SVGEGT. The germline V and J ends were trimmed by 0 bases and 2 bases, with 10 bases remaining between them. The CDR3: CASSYSRTFQETQYF. DNA for the CDR3: TGTGCCAGCAGTTACTCTAGGACATTTCAAGAGACCCAGTACTTC.

The chain links TRBV19 to TRBJ1-1, with a weak D call TRBD1 (5 bases). Germline V gene sequence: CDR1 LNHDA, CDR2 SQIVND (reference sequence). Trimming removed 9 bases at V and 5 bases at J, with 19 bases between. The CDR3 sequence is 14 residues long. CDR3 amino acids: CASHSRQFGTEAFF. Written as DNA, the CDR3 is TGTGCCAGCCACTCCCGACAGTTTGGGACTGAAGCTTTCTTT. The full variable domain, with the rest looked up from reference TRBV19 and TRBJ1-1, is DGGITQSPKYLFRKEGQNVTLSCEQNLNHDAMYWYRQDPGQGLRLIYYSQIVNDFQKGDIAEGYSVSREKKESFPLTVTSAQKNPTAFYLCASHSRQFGTEAFFGQGTRLTVV.

The chain recombines TRBV7-3 with TRBJ2-7; a possible D gene is TRBD2 (6 bases). Per the germline V gene, CDR1 is SGHTA and CDR2 is FQGTGA. With 5 bases removed from V and 4 bases from J, the gap between germline ends came to 15 bases. The CDR3 consists of 14 residues. CDR3 coding DNA: TGTGCCAGCAGCCCCACCGGGAGTCTGTACGAGCAGTACTTC. It is translated as CASSPTGSLYEQYF. Full variable domain (outside the CDR3, taken from reference TRBV7-3 and TRBJ2-7): GAGVSQTPSNKVTEKGKYVELRCDPISGHTALYWYRQSLGQGPEFLIYFQGTGAADDSGLPNDRFFAVRPEGSVSTLKIQRTERGDSAVYLCASSPTGSLYEQYFGPGTRLTVT.

The V and J genes are TRBV28 and TRBJ1-2, with a weak D call TRBD1 (5 bases). Germline lookup yields CDR1 MDHEN and CDR2 SYDVKM. V lost 5 bases, J lost 3 bases, and 10 bases lay in between. This CDR3 is built from 13 residues. The CDR3 DNA reads TGTGCCAGCAGTCTCAGGGTAGACTATGGCTACACCTTC. Protein product: CASSLRVDYGYTF.

The chain links TRBV21-1 to TRBJ2-7; TRBD1 is taken as the D call from the table, unchecked against the DNA. TRBV21-1 is a pseudogene. The CDR3 length is 18 residues. The CDR3 bases are TGTGCCAGCAGCAAAGGGAGGGGAGGCCGGGACAGGGGCTACGAGCAGTACTTC. Its protein is CASSKGRGGRDRGYEQYF.

This clone was observed a handful of times. V gene TRBV11-2 combines with J gene TRBJ2-7; 10 positions match TRBD2. The CDR3 runs 16 residues. Germline V gene lookup returns CDR1 SGHAT and CDR2 FQNNGV. The V segment lost 3 bases and the J segment 2 bases; nucleotides outside the gene matches: 7. The CDR3 sequence: CASSFVAGGPTYEQYF. For the CDR3, the DNA is TGTGCCAGCAGCTTCGTAGCGGGAGGACCCACCTACGAGCAGTACTTC. Full variable domain (remainder filled in from reference TRBV11-2 and TRBJ2-7): EAGVAQSPRYKIIEKRQSVAFWCNPISGHATLYWYQQILGQGPKLLIQFQNNGVVDDSQLPKDRFSAERLKGVDSTLKIQPAKLEDSAVYLCASSFVAGGPTYEQYFGPGTRLTVT.

V usage is TRBV5-5 and J usage is TRBJ1-6; 7 positions match TRBD1. CDR1 is SGHKS and CDR2 is YYEKEE in the germline V gene (reference sequence). Trimming took 0 bases from V and 8 from J; bases not matched to a gene: 8. There are 16 residues in the CDR3. As DNA, the CDR3 is TGTGCCAGCAGCTTGGTCGCCAGACAGGGTTATTCACCCCTCCACTTT. Its protein product is CASSLVARQGYSPLHF.

The chain recombines TRBV7-2 with TRBJ1-1; D is unresolved. Germline CDR1 is SGHTA and CDR2 is FQGNSA. This CDR3 region has 15 residues. Trimming took off 3 bases at V and 2 bases at J, with 13 bases between the two ends. The chain's CDR3 is CASSFQATGNTEAFF. As DNA, the CDR3 is TGTGCCAGCAGCTTTCAGGCAACTGGTAACACTGAAGCTTTCTTT.

This chain links TRBV18 with TRBJ2-1, with TRBD1 matching 9 bases. With 0 bases clipped from V and 7 bases from J, the junction kept 4 bases outside the gene matches. The CDR3 runs 15 residues. Germline V lookup: CDR1 KGHSH, CDR2 LQKENI. The CDR3 nucleotides read TGTGCCAGCTCACCACCGGGGACAGGGCTAAATGAGCAGTTCTTC. Its protein is CASSPPGTGLNEQFF.

For this clone: An end of the junction differs from the germline gene, which may be a read error. This sample also contains other DNA sequences that code for the same CDR3. This chain uses TRBV10-2 with TRBJ2-3; D is ambiguous. Germline V gives CDR1 WSHSY, CDR2 SAAADI. The CDR3 contains 15 residues. Here the CDR3 DNA reads TGCGCCAGCAGAGAGTCCCCTACTAGCACAGATACGCAGTATTTT. The encoded protein is CASRESPTSTDTQYF.

This chain uses TRBV19 with TRBJ1-3; 11 bases agree with TRBD1. The CDR3 is 16 amino acids. Germline CDR1 is LNHDA and CDR2 is SQIVND (reference sequence). The V gene end was trimmed by 5 bases and the J gene end by 3 bases; junction bases not matched to a gene: 6. CDR3 nucleotide sequence: TGTGCCAGTAGTCCGCCCGGGACAGGGGGTGGAAACACCATATATTTT. It encodes CASSPPGTGGGNTIYF. Supplemented by reference TRBV19 and TRBJ1-3, the full variable domain reads DGGITQSPKYLFRKEGQNVTLSCEQNLNHDAMYWYRQDPGQGLRLIYYSQIVNDFQKGDIAEGYSVSREKKESFPLTVTSAQKNPTAFYLCASSPPGTGGGNTIYFGEGSWLTVV.

This rearrangement joins TRBV9 to TRBJ2-7, with 8 bases matching TRBD1. CDR3 length: 15 residues. Germline V gene data show CDR1 as SGDLS and CDR2 as YYNGEE. Germline trimming cut 0 bases from V and 3 bases from J; bases unmatched to any gene: 5. CDR3 DNA: TGTGCCAGCAGCGTAGTGCCAGGGGGCAACTACGAGCAGTACTTC. Translated: CASSVVPGGNYEQYF.

The rearrangement uses TRBV5-4 and TRBJ2-7, with TRBD2 matching 7 bases. This CDR3 is 11 amino acids long. J was trimmed by 8 bases and V by 3 bases; bases with no gene match: 2. Germline lookup yields CDR1 SGHNT and CDR2 YYREEE (reference sequence). CDR3 protein: CASSSGGKQYF. CDR3 DNA sequence: TGTGCCAGCAGCTCCGGGGGGAAGCAGTACTTC.